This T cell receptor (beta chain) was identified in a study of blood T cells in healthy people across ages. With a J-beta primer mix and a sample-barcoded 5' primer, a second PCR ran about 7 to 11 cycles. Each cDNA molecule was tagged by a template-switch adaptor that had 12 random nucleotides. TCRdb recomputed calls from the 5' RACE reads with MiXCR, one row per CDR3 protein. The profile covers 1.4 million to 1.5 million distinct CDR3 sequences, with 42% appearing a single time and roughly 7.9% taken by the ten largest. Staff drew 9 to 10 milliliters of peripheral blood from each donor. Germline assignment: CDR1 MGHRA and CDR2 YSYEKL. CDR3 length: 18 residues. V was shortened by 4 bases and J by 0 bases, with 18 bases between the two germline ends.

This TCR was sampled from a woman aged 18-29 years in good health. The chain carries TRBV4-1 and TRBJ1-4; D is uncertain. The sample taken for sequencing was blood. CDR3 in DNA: TGCGCCAGCAGCCCCTTTGGGCAGTTTGCGTCAACTAATGAAAAACTGTTTTTT. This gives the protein CASSPFGQFASTNEKLFF.